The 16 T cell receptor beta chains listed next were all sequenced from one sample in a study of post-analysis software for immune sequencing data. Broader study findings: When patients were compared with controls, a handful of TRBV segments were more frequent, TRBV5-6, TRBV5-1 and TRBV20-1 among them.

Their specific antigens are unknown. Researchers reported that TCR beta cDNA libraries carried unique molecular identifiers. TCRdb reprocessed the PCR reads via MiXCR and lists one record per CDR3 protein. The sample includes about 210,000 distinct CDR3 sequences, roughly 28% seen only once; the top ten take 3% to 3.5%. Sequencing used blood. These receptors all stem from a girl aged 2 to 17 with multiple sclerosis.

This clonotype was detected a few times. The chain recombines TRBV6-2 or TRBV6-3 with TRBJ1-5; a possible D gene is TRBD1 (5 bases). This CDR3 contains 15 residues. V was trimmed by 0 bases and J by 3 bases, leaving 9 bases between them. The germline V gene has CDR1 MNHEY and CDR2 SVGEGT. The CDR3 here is CASSYSAGINQPQHF. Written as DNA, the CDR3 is TGTGCCAGCAGTTACTCCGCAGGGATCAATCAGCCCCAGCATTTT.

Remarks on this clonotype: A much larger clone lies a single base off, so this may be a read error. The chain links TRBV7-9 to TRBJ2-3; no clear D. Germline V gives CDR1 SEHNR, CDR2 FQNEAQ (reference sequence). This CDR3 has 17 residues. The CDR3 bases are TGTGCCGGCAGCTTAGACTCATCCAGGTCGTCCCCAGATACGCAGTATTTT. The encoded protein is CAGSLDSSRSSPDTQYF.

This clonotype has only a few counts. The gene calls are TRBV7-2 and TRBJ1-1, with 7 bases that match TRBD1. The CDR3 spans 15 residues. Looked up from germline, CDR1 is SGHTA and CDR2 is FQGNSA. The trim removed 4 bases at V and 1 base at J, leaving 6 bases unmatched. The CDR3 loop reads CASSSTGRWNTEAFF. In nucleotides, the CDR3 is TGTGCCAGCAGCTCGACAGGGCGGTGGAACACTGAAGCTTTCTTT.

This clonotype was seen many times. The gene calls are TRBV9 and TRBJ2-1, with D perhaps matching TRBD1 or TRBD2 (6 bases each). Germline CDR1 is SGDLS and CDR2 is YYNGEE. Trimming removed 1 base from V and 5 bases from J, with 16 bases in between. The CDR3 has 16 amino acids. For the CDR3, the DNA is TGTGCCAGCAGCGTAACGGGGGCCACCCTTCACAATGAGCAGTTCTTC. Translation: CASSVTGATLHNEQFF.

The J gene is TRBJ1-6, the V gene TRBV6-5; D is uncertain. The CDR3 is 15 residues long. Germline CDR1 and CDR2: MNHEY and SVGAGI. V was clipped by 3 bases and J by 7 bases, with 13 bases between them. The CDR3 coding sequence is TGTGCCAGCAGTTATAGGCACCGACGCAATTCACCCCTCCACTTT. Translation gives CASSYRHRRNSPLHF.

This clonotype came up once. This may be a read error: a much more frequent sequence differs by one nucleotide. DNA for the CDR3: TGTGCCAGCAGTGTCCTGGGACAGGAGTCCTACGAGCAGTACTTC. Amino acid sequence: CASSVLGQESYEQYF. The chain carries TRBV12-3 or TRBV12-4 and TRBJ2-7, with TRBD1 matching over 8 bases. The CDR3 runs to 15 residues. V shed 5 bases, J shed 1 base, and the junction held 7 bases outside the gene matches.

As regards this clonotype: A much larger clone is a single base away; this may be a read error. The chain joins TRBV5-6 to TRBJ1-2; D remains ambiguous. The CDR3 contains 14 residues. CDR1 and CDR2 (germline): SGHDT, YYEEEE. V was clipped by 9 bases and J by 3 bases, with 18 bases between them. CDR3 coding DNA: TGTGCCACCCAGTCCGCCGGCATTGACTATGGCTACACCTTC. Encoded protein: CATQSAGIDYGYTF.

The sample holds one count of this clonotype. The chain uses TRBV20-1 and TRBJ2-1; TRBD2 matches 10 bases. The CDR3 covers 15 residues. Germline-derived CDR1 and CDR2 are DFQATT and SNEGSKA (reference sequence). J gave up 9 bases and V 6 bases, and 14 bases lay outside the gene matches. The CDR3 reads CSATDTAGGPGEQFF. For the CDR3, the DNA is TGCAGTGCCACCGATACAGCGGGGGGGCCGGGTGAGCAGTTCTTC.

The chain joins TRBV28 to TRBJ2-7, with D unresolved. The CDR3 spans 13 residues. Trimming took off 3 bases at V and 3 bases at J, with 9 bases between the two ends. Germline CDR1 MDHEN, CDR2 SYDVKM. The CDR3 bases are TGTGCCAGCAGTTTTGCTGGAAACTACGAGCAGTACTTC. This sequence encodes CASSFAGNYEQYF.

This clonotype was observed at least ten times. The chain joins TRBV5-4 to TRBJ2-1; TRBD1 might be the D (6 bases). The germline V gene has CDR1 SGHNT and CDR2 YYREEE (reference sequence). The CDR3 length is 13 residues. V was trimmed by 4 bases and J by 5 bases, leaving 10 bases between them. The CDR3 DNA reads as TGTGCCAGCAGCATCCGGACAGACAATGAGCAGTTCTTC. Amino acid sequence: CASSIRTDNEQFF.

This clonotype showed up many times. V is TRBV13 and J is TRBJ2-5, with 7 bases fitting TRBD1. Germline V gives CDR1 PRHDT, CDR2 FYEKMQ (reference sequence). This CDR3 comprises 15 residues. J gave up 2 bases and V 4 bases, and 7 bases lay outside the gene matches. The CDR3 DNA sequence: TGTGCCAGCAGCTCCAAAGGGGGACAGCAAGAGACCCAGTACTTC. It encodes CASSSKGGQQETQYF. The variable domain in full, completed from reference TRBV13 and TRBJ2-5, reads AAGVIQSPRHLIKEKRETATLKCYPIPRHDTVYWYQQGPGQDPQFLISFYEKMQSDKGSIPDRFSAQQFSDYHSELNMSSLELGDSALYFCASSSKGGQQETQYFGPGTRLLVL.

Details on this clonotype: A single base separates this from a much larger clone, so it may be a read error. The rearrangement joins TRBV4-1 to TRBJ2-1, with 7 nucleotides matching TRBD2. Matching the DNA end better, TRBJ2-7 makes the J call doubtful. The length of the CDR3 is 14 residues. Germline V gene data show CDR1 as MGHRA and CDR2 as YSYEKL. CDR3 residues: CASSPWGGYNEQYF. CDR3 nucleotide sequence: TGCGCCAGCAGCCCCTGGGGGGGGTACAATGAGCAGTACTTC.

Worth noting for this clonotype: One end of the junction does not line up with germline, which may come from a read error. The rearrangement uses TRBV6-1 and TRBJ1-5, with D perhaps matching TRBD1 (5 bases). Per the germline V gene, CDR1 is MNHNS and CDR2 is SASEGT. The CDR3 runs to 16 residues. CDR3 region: CASSETASYSKQPQHF. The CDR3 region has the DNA TGTGCCAGCAGTGAGACAGCCTCCTATAGCAAACAGCCCCAGCATTTT.

The CDR3 spells CASSLVRRHNEQFF. The DNA of the CDR3 is TGTGCCAGCAGCTTAGTCAGGAGGCACAATGAGCAGTTCTTC. The V and J genes are TRBV7-2 and TRBJ2-1; possibly TRBD2 for D (5 bases). The CDR3 totals 14 residues. Germline CDR1 SGHTA, CDR2 FQGNSA. V was trimmed by 1 base and J by 5 bases, leaving 9 bases between them.

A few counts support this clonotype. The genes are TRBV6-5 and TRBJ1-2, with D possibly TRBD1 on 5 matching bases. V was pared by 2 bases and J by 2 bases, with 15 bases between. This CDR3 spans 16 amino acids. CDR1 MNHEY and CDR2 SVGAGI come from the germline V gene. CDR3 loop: CASSYDQGNLNYGYTF. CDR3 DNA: TGTGCCAGCAGTTACGACCAGGGCAACCTCAACTATGGCTACACCTTC.

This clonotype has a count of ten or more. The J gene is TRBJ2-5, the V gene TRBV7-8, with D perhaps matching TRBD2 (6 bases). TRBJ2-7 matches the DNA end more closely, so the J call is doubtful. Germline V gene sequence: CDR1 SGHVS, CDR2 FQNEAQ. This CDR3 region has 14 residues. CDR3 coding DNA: TGTGCCAGCAGCTTAGTGGCAGGGAGGTACGAGCAGTACTTC. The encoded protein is CASSLVAGRYEQYF.